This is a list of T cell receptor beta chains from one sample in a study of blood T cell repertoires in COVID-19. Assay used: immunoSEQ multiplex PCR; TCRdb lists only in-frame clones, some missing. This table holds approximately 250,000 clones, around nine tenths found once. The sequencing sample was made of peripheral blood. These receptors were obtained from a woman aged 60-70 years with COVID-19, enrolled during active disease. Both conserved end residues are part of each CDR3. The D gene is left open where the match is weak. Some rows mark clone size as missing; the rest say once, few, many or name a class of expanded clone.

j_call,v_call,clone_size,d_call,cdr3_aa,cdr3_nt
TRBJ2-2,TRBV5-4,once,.,CASSSGLTGELFF,TGTGCCAGCAGCTCGGGACTGACCGGGGAGCTGTTTTTT
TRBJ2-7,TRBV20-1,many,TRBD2,CSASSTRTSGRDEQYF,TGCAGTGCTAGTTCCACTCGGACTAGCGGGAGAGACGAGCAGTACTTC
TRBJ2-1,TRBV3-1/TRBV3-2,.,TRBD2,CASSQDGASGRNEQFF,TGTGCCAGCAGCCAAGACGGGGCTAGCGGGAGGAATGAGCAGTTCTTC
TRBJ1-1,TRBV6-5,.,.,CASSYLTEAFF,TGTGCCAGCAGTTACCTTACTGAAGCTTTCTTT
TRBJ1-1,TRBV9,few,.,CASSVGGVLNTEAFF,TGTGCCAGCAGCGTAGGGGGGGTTTTGAACACTGAAGCTTTCTTT
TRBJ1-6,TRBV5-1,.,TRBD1,CASSSWTGNNSPLHF,TGCGCCAGCAGCTCATGGACAGGGAATAATTCACCCCTCCACTTT
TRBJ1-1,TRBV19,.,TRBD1,CASSYRGQSTEAFF,TGTGCCAGTAGTTACAGGGGGCAGAGCACTGAAGCTTTCTTT
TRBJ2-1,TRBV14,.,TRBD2,CASSQLAGGRDEQFF,TGTGCCAGCAGCCAGTTAGCGGGAGGGAGGGATGAGCAGTTCTTC
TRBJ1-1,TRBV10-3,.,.,CAIMGARTEAFF,TGTGCCATCATGGGGGCTCGGACTGAAGCTTTCTTT
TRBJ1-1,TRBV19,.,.,CASSIGEPSLAEAFF,TGTGCCAGTAGTATCGGGGAACCATCTCTCGCTGAAGCTTTCTTT
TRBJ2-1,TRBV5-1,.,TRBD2,CASSNRLAGNEQFF,TGCGCCAGCAGCAACCGACTAGCGGGAAATGAGCAGTTCTTC
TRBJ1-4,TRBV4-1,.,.,CASSPKGGAANEKLFF,TGCGCCAGCAGCCCTAAGGGAGGGGCGGCTAATGAAAAACTGTTTTTT
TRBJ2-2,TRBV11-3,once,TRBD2,CASSLDSWSGGTGELFF,TGTGCCAGCAGCTTAGATAGTTGGAGCGGGGGCACCGGGGAGCTGTTTTTT
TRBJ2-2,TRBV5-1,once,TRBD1,CASSRDRGGGELFF,TGCGCCAGCAGCCGGGACAGGGGTGGCGGGGAGCTGTTTTTT
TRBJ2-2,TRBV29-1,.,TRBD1,CSVDNRGRIGELFF,TGCAGCGTTGACAACAGGGGGCGGATCGGGGAGCTGTTTTTT
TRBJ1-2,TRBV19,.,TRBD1,CASTAHRGPYGYTF,TGTGCCAGTACCGCGCACAGGGGCCCCTATGGCTACACCTTC
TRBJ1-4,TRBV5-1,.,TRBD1,CASSAGQGARNEKLFF,TGCGCCAGCAGCGCGGGACAGGGGGCGCGGAATGAAAAACTGTTTTTT
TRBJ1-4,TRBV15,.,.,CATSRAGVGEKLFF,TGTGCCACCAGCAGAGCAGGGGTTGGAGAAAAACTGTTTTTT
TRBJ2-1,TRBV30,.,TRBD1,CAWGQGAFSYNEQFF,TGTGCCTGGGGACAGGGGGCGTTTTCCTACAATGAGCAGTTCTTC
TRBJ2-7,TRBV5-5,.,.,CASSKDRRQYF,TGTGCCAGCAGCAAGGACAGACGGCAGTACTTC
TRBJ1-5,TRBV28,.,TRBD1,CASSPHRDSQPQHF,TGTGCCAGCAGTCCCCACAGGGACAGTCAGCCCCAGCATTTT
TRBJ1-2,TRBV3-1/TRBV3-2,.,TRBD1,CASSQSRTGGLIYGYTF,TGTGCCAGCAGCCAAAGTAGGACAGGGGGCCTGATCTATGGCTACACCTTC
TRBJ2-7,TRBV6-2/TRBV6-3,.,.,CASSGILTDRTYEQYF,TGTGCCAGCAGTGGAATACTGACGGACAGAACCTACGAGCAGTACTTC
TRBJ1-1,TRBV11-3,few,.,CASSQGRFSEAFF,TGTGCCAGTAGCCAAGGGAGGTTTTCTGAAGCTTTCTTT
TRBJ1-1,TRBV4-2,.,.,CASSQAQAGLNTEAFF,TGTGCCAGCAGCCAGGCGCAAGCGGGGCTGAACACTGAAGCTTTCTTT
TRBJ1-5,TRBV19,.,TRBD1,CASSAGQGGVSNQPQHF,TGTGCCAGTAGTGCGGGACAGGGAGGGGTTAGCAATCAGCCCCAGCATTTT
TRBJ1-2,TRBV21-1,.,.,CASSRDRVNYGYTF,TGTGCCAGCAGCAGAGACAGGGTAAACTATGGCTACACCTTC
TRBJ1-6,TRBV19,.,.,CASTMGHGNSPLHF,TGTGCCAGTACTATGGGACACGGCAATTCACCCCTCCACTTT
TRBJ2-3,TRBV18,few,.,CASSPTRGSRGTDTQYF,TGTGCCAGCTCGCCGACTCGGGGTTCTCGAGGCACAGATACGCAGTATTTT
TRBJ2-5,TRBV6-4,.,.,CASYLIETQYF,TGTGCCAGCTATTTAATTGAGACCCAGTACTTC
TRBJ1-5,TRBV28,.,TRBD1,CASKTGGAFRQPQHF,TGTGCCAGCAAGACAGGGGGCGCCTTTCGGCAGCCCCAGCATTTT